These 20 T cell receptor beta chains originate from one sample sequenced in a study of regulatory T cells in long-lasting Graves disease. Noted time point: persistent/refractory GD, antithyroid drugs over 5 years with positive TRAb. After RNA was extracted from PBMCs, the TCR library was made from it. Arm-PCR of CDR3 regions and iRepertoire HTBI primers were used to build TCR beta libraries. TCRdb reprocessed the multiplex PCR reads with MiXCR, giving one entry per CDR3 protein. The repertoire consists of 700,000 or so distinct CDR3 sequences, with around 30% occurring once and the leading ten covering about 40%. Sequencing used peripheral blood mononuclear cells (PBMCs), obtained when the disease was refractory, from a patient treated with antithyroid drugs. These receptors were taken from a female donor with Graves disease.

This clonotype has just a few counts. V is TRBV6-1 and J is TRBJ1-2; possibly TRBD1 for D (5 bases). Trimming stripped 0 bases from V and 10 bases from J, with 9 bases between. CDR1 and CDR2 from the germline V gene are MNHNS and SASEGT. The CDR3 has 12 amino acids. CDR3 DNA sequence: TGTGCCAGCAGTGAAGCCCAAGGGGTCTACACCTTC. Protein sequence: CASSEAQGVYTF.

V usage is TRBV6-1 and J usage is TRBJ1-6; D perhaps matches TRBD1 (6 bases). The germline V gene encodes CDR1 MNHNS and CDR2 SASEGT. Trimming shortened V by 5 bases and J by 6 bases, and 11 bases separated the two germline ends. This CDR3 comprises 14 residues. The CDR3 region has the DNA TGTGCCAGCAGTACTCAGGGGTTTAATTCACCCCTCCACTTT. Translated: CASSTQGFNSPLHF.

The chain is built from TRBV7-3 and TRBJ2-7, with TRBD2 as a possible D gene (6 bases). V lost 7 bases to trimming and J lost 6 bases, with 13 bases between them. The CDR3 runs 12 residues. CDR1 and CDR2 (germline): SGHTA, FQGTGA. Here the CDR3 reads CASTSGRSEQYF. CDR3 DNA: TGTGCCAGCACGTCAGGGAGGAGCGAGCAGTACTTC.

The rearrangement joins TRBV12-3 or TRBV12-4 to TRBJ1-1; D uncertain. The CDR3 spans 14 residues. The V and J ends lost 0 bases and 1 base respectively, with 6 bases between them. CDR3 DNA sequence: TGTGCCAGCAGTTTAGCGATGGGGAACACTGAAGCTTTCTTT. Its protein product is CASSLAMGNTEAFF.

Many counts were recorded for this clonotype. The genes are TRBV12-3 or TRBV12-4 and TRBJ2-5, with a weak D call TRBD1 (6 bases). The CDR3 is made up of 14 amino acids. V lost 6 bases and J lost 0, with 11 bases in between. CDR3 amino acids: CASSSGTHQETQYF. The CDR3 coding sequence is TGTGCCAGCAGCTCCGGGACACACCAAGAGACCCAGTACTTC.

The V and J genes are TRBV20-1 and TRBJ2-5; 7 bases line up with TRBD2. CDR3 length: 14 residues. V shed 3 bases and J 5 bases; nucleotides not matched to a gene: 9. Germline CDR1 DFQATT, CDR2 SNEGSKA (reference sequence). CDR3 bases: TGCAGTGCTAGTAGCGCGGTCGGGAGGGAGACCCAGTACTTC. Translated, it gives CSASSAVGRETQYF.

This chain uses TRBV2 with TRBJ1-3; a possible D gene is TRBD1 (5 bases). The V end lost 1 base, the J end lost 4 bases, and 8 bases lay between the germline ends. The germline V gene has CDR1 SNHLY and CDR2 FYNNEI. This CDR3 comprises 14 residues. CDR3 DNA: TGTGCCAGCAGTGAAGGGACACCCGGAAACACCATATATTTT. This gives the protein CASSEGTPGNTIYF. Together with reference TRBV2 and TRBJ1-3, the CDR3 gives the full variable domain: EPEVTQTPSHQVTQMGQEVILRCVPISNHLYFYWYRQILGQKVEFLVSFYNNEISEKSEIFDDQFSVERPDGSNFTLKIRSTKLEDSAMYFCASSEGTPGNTIYFGEGSWLTVV.

This clonotype has only a few counts. The chain recombines TRBV29-1 with TRBJ2-7; D may be TRBD1 or TRBD2 (5 bases each). CDR3 size: 13 residues. Deletions cut 7 bases from V and 2 bases from J, with 15 bases between. The germline V gene has CDR1 SQVTM and CDR2 ANQGSEA. In DNA form, the CDR3 reads TGCAGCGCCGCCCTCGGGGCTGCCTACGAGCAGTACTTC. As protein: CSAALGAAYEQYF.

The chain links TRBV19 to TRBJ1-5, with D possibly TRBD1 on 5 matching bases. Germline CDR1 is LNHDA and CDR2 is SQIVND (reference sequence). V was clipped by 2 bases and J by 6 bases, with 11 bases between them. This CDR3 contains 14 residues. CDR3 coding DNA: TGTGCCAGTAGTATAAAGGCAGGGATTCAGCCCCAGCATTTT. Residues: CASSIKAGIQPQHF.

The J gene is TRBJ1-2, the V gene TRBV29-1, with 10 nucleotides matching TRBD1. Germline V lookup: CDR1 SQVTM, CDR2 ANQGSEA. This CDR3 comprises 14 residues. The ends lost 0 bases at V and 8 bases at J; junction bases unmatched: 6. The CDR3 bases are TGCAGCGTTGAAGAACCGGGACAGGGGCGAGGCTACACCTTC. Its protein product is CSVEEPGQGRGYTF.

This clonotype occurred once. The genes are TRBV6-1 and TRBJ1-1; possibly TRBD1 for D (5 bases). With 8 bases removed from V and 0 bases from J, the gap between germline ends came to 13 bases. The CDR3 extends over 14 amino acids. Germline V gene data show CDR1 as MNHNS and CDR2 as SASEGT. This CDR3 is CASYKTGMNTEAFF. Here the CDR3 DNA reads TGTGCCAGCTATAAAACAGGCATGAACACTGAAGCTTTCTTT.

The V gene is TRBV9, the J gene TRBJ1-1, with 9 bases that match TRBD1. This CDR3 comprises 13 residues. Germline V lookup: CDR1 SGDLS, CDR2 YYNGEE. J gave up 6 bases and V 3 bases, and 3 bases lay outside the gene matches. The CDR3: CASSGTGEAEAFF. CDR3 bases: TGTGCCAGCAGCGGGACAGGGGAGGCTGAAGCTTTCTTT. The full variable domain, in which reference TRBV9 and TRBJ1-1 provide the parts outside the CDR3, is DSGVTQTPKHLITATGQRVTLRCSPRSGDLSVYWYQQSLDQGLQFLIQYYNGEERAKGNILERFSAQQFPDLHSELNLSSLELGDSALYFCASSGTGEAEAFFGQGTRLTVV.

V is TRBV24-1 and J is TRBJ2-1, with TRBD2 identical over 7 bases. Germline assignment: CDR1 KGHDR and CDR2 SFDVKD. The CDR3 is made up of 15 amino acids. V shed 0 bases, J shed 8 bases, and the junction held 6 bases outside the gene matches. CDR3 sequence: CATSDLGTNKDEQFF. The CDR3 region has the DNA TGTGCCACCAGTGATTTGGGGACTAACAAGGATGAGCAGTTCTTC.

This clonotype was seen repeatedly, ten times or more. The chain recombines TRBV12-3 or TRBV12-4 with TRBJ1-3; no definite D call. There are 15 residues in the CDR3. Trimming cost V 6 bases and J 2 bases, with 14 bases left between them. The CDR3 loop is CASSSPEPTGNTIYF. The CDR3 DNA reads as TGTGCCAGCAGCTCACCCGAACCGACTGGAAACACCATATATTTT.

This clonotype was recorded at least ten times. The chain carries TRBV2 and TRBJ2-1, with 7 bases that match TRBD1. The CDR3 length is 15 residues. Germline loops: CDR1 SNHLY, CDR2 FYNNEI. Losses at the gene ends were 6 bases for V and 1 base for J; bases not matched to a gene: 6. The CDR3 loop reads CASSLDRVSYNEQFF. The DNA of the CDR3 is TGTGCCAGCAGCCTCGACAGGGTATCCTACAATGAGCAGTTCTTC.

The genes are TRBV6-1 and TRBJ2-7; D remains unclear. V lost 7 bases to trimming and J lost 2 bases, with 12 bases between them. CDR1 and CDR2 from the germline V gene are MNHNS and SASEGT. This CDR3 comprises 13 residues. CDR3 loop: CASTRQVPYEQYF. CDR3 in DNA: TGTGCCAGCACCCGGCAGGTTCCCTACGAGCAGTACTTC.

The CDR3 region is CASRPPGTGGQRYTF. As DNA, the CDR3 is TGTGCCAGCAGGCCCCCCGGGACAGGGGGCCAGCGCTACACCTTC. V usage is TRBV6-2 or TRBV6-3 and J usage is TRBJ1-2; 12 nucleotides match TRBD1. The length of the CDR3 is 15 residues. V was pared by 6 bases and J by 9 bases, with 11 bases of the junction left unmatched. The germline gives CDR1 MNHEY, CDR2 SVGEGT.

For this clonotype: This may be a read error, as it is one base from a much larger clone. The chain uses TRBV7-3 and TRBJ2-1; possibly TRBD1 or TRBD2 for D (5 bases each). This CDR3 is 15 amino acids long. CDR1 and CDR2 (germline): SGHTA, FQGTGA. Trimming left V 5 bases short and J 7 bases short, with 18 bases between. In DNA, the CDR3 is TGTGCCAGCAGCGAATCGGGACCGGGGTCTAATGAGCAGTTCTTC. Encoded protein: CASSESGPGSNEQFF.

The chain joins TRBV18 to TRBJ1-5; D uncertain. In germline, CDR1 is KGHSH, CDR2 LQKENI. The CDR3 is 14 amino acids. The V and J ends lost 3 bases and 3 bases respectively, with 9 bases between them. The CDR3: CASSPGDINQPQHF. Here the CDR3 DNA reads TGTGCCAGCTCACCGGGCGATATCAATCAGCCCCAGCATTTT. Complete variable domain (other parts from reference TRBV18 and TRBJ1-5): NAGVMQNPRHLVRRRGQEARLRCSPMKGHSHVYWYRQLPEEGLKFMVYLQKENIIDESGMPKERFSAEFPKEGPSILRIQQVVRGDSAAYFCASSPGDINQPQHFGDGTRLSIL.

The chain has TRBV6-2 or TRBV6-3 and TRBJ2-6; the D gene is possibly TRBD2 (5 bases). The V and J ends lost 7 bases and 0 bases respectively, with 13 bases between them. The CDR3 consists of 16 residues. CDR1 is MNHEY and CDR2 is SVGEGT in the germline V gene. CDR3 nucleotide sequence: TGTGCCAGCACCCCCGAAGGGAGCTCTGGGGCCAACGTCCTGACTTTC. It codes for CASTPEGSSGANVLTF.